Listed here are 9 T cell receptor beta chains from one sample, sequenced in a study of shared clonotypes between healthy human individuals (dated by TCRdb to the early 2020s). Libraries came from the immunoSEQ multiplex PCR assay. The clones in this table, taken by TCRdb from immuneACCESS, are in-frame only. Not every clone is retained; where verified, under half of the shortfall comes from an unresolved V gene, and the cause of the rest is unknown. Across this sample there are approximately 2.4 million clones, with about 94% seen only once. The top ten constitute around 0.13% of the sample. Material for sequencing was naive CD4+ T cells sorted from blood. The cell subset or site label here, explained by the study, means: CD45RA+ positively selected. All receptors derive from a man aged 18 to 35 in good health.

The chain is built from TRBV11-2 and TRBJ2-5; 8 nucleotides line up with TRBD1. V shed 1 base, J shed 1 base, and the junction held 8 bases outside the gene matches. The CDR3 loop spans 17 amino acids. Germline assignment: CDR1 SGHAT and CDR2 FQNNGV. This CDR3 reads CASSLGWAGGSQETQYF. The CDR3, as DNA: TGTGCCAGCAGCTTAGGCTGGGCAGGGGGCTCCCAAGAGACCCAGTACTTC.

This rearrangement joins TRBV7-8 to TRBJ1-5, with TRBD1 identical over 11 bases. CDR3 size: 16 residues. Trimming at V came to 5 bases and at J to 3 bases, leaving 6 bases not matched to a gene. Germline V lookup: CDR1 SGHVS, CDR2 FQNEAQ. The CDR3 loop reads CASSPRTGGDNQPQHF. CDR3 bases: TGTGCCAGCAGCCCGCGGACAGGGGGCGACAATCAGCCCCAGCATTTT.

The chain uses TRBV5-1 and TRBJ1-3, with D perhaps TRBD1 (6 bases). The CDR3 runs to 16 residues. Germline V gene sequence: CDR1 SGHRS, CDR2 YFSETQ. Trimming cost V 2 bases and J 0 bases, with 12 bases left between them. The CDR3: CASSLGQTTSGNTIYF. The CDR3 bases are TGCGCCAGCAGCTTAGGACAGACCACCTCTGGAAACACCATATATTTT.

This clone was counted only a few times. V and J are TRBV2 and TRBJ1-6; 9 nucleotides agree with TRBD1. J was trimmed by 8 bases and V by 2 bases; bases with no gene match: 1. The CDR3 has 14 residues. Germline V gives CDR1 SNHLY, CDR2 FYNNEI. The CDR3, as DNA: TGTGCCAGCAGTGAAAGGACAGGGGATTCACCCCTCCACTTT. Translated: CASSERTGDSPLHF.

The V gene is TRBV6-5, the J gene TRBJ1-4; no firm D call. Germline V lookup: CDR1 MNHEY, CDR2 SVGAGI. This CDR3 is 15 amino acids long. With 2 bases removed from V and 4 bases from J, the gap between germline ends came to 11 bases. CDR3 coding DNA: TGTGCCAGCAGTTACCTCGGCAGGCTTAATGAAAAACTGTTTTTT. Translating it yields CASSYLGRLNEKLFF.

This chain links TRBV5-6 with TRBJ2-6; tentative D call: TRBD1 (6 bases). The germline V gene encodes CDR1 SGHDT and CDR2 YYEEEE. This CDR3 has 17 residues. With 4 bases removed from V and 0 bases from J, the gap between germline ends came to 14 bases. CDR3 bases: TGTGCCAGCAGCCTTGCCCTGGACAGCTCTGGGGCCAACGTCCTGACTTTC. This gives the protein CASSLALDSSGANVLTF.

The chain employs TRBV14 and TRBJ2-7, with a possible D match to TRBD1 (6 bases). This CDR3 contains 14 residues. CDR1 and CDR2 from the germline V gene are SGHDN and FVKESK. V lost 4 bases and J lost 0, with 10 bases in between. In DNA, the CDR3 is TGTGCCAGCAGCCCCGGACAGAGCTCCTACGAGCAGTACTTC. It codes for CASSPGQSSYEQYF.

Details on this clone: Other DNA variants within this sample encode the same CDR3. V is TRBV6-6 and J is TRBJ1-4; TRBD1 agrees at 7 bases. The germline CDR1 and CDR2 sequences are MNHNY and SVGAGI (reference sequence). V lost 2 bases and J lost 5; bases outside the gene matches: 2. This CDR3 is 14 amino acids long. CDR3: CASSYAQGNEKLFF. The CDR3 DNA is TGTGCCAGCAGTTACGCACAGGGGAATGAAAAACTGTTTTTT.

The chain links TRBV7-8 to TRBJ1-2, with a weak D call TRBD1 (5 bases). The CDR3 totals 13 residues. Trimming took off 6 bases at V and 7 bases at J, with 15 bases between the two ends. Per germline, CDR1 SGHVS and CDR2 FQNEAQ. DNA for the CDR3: TGTGCCAGCAGTCCGGGGGAAGCACTTGGCTACACCTTC. It specifies CASSPGEALGYTF.